Below are 12 T cell receptor beta chains sequenced from a single sample in a study of cytomegalovirus exposure and HLA in healthy donors. The study ran its PCR with 60 Vbeta and 13 Jbeta primers. Sequenced by immunoSEQ multiplex PCR; TCRdb stores in-frame clones only, minus some. The top ten clones hold 0.2% to 0.25% of a sample with 200,000 to 250,000 clones, more than 60% of them seen once. The sequenced sample was PBMCs. Every receptor here comes from a girl aged 2 to 10 in good health and CMV-seronegative.

The V and J genes are TRBV9 and TRBJ1-2, with TRBD1 matching 8 bases. The CDR3 consists of 15 residues. CDR1 and CDR2 from the germline V gene are SGDLS and YYNGEE. With V trimmed by 0 bases and J by 5 bases, 6 bases remained unmatched. CDR3: CASSVGAGGRYGYTF. Written as DNA, the CDR3 is TGTGCCAGCAGCGTAGGGGCAGGGGGCAGGTATGGCTACACCTTC.

This chain links TRBV2 with TRBJ2-7; 7 bases are a match to TRBD2. Trimming cost V 2 bases and J 1 base; bases outside gene matches: 2. The CDR3 contains 14 residues. Germline lookup yields CDR1 SNHLY and CDR2 FYNNEI. CDR3 protein: CASSELGGSYEQYF. CDR3 DNA sequence: TGTGCCAGCAGTGAACTCGGGGGGTCCTACGAGCAGTACTTC.

The rearrangement uses TRBV5-1 and TRBJ1-3, with unresolved D. CDR1 and CDR2 (germline): SGHRS, YFSETQ. The V gene lost 0 bases and the J gene lost 1 base, with 14 bases spanning the gap. The CDR3 contains 17 residues. The CDR3 region is CASSLVGSSRSGNTIYF. The CDR3 DNA reads as TGCGCCAGCAGCTTGGTGGGCAGCTCCAGATCTGGAAACACCATATATTTT.

This chain joins TRBV29-1 and TRBJ2-7, with 8 nucleotides matching TRBD1. The CDR3 length is 14 residues. V shed 6 bases and J 3 bases; nucleotides not matched to a gene: 10. The germline V gene encodes CDR1 SQVTM and CDR2 ANQGSEA. The CDR3 loop is CSVLGAGGNYEQYF. In DNA form, the CDR3 reads TGCAGCGTCCTTGGGGCAGGGGGCAACTACGAGCAGTACTTC.

The chain uses TRBV15 and TRBJ1-2, with 7 bases lining up with TRBD1. CDR3 length: 14 amino acids. Trimming at V came to 5 bases and at J to 0 bases, leaving 3 bases not matched to a gene. Looked up from germline, CDR1 is LNHNV and CDR2 is YYDKDF (reference sequence). The CDR3 region has the DNA TGTGCCACCAGCCAGGACAGGACTAACTATGGCTACACCTTC. Translated, it gives CATSQDRTNYGYTF.

The chain carries TRBV5-1 and TRBJ2-1, with 9 bases that match TRBD1. Germline V gene sequence: CDR1 SGHRS, CDR2 YFSETQ. This CDR3 spans 15 amino acids. The V segment lost 1 base and the J segment 4 bases; nucleotides outside the gene matches: 3. The CDR3 sequence is CASSLWDRDYNEQFF. In DNA form, the CDR3 reads TGCGCCAGCAGCTTGTGGGACAGGGATTACAATGAGCAGTTCTTC.

The chain uses TRBV5-6 and TRBJ1-1; no reliable D call. Trimming removed 4 bases at V and 1 base at J, with 20 bases between. Germline CDR1 is SGHDT and CDR2 is YYEEEE. The CDR3 consists of 17 residues. The CDR3 protein is CASSPIGYSIGNTEAFF. CDR3 DNA sequence: TGTGCCAGCAGCCCAATTGGATACAGCATCGGGAACACTGAAGCTTTCTTT.

This CDR3 reads CASSSGQWSNQPQHF. CDR3 sequence (DNA): TGTGCCAGCAGCTCTGGACAGTGGAGCAATCAGCCCCAGCATTTT. The gene calls are TRBV5-6 and TRBJ1-5; a weak D match, TRBD1 (6 bases). V lost 3 bases and J 1 base, leaving 11 bases between the germline ends. Germline assignment: CDR1 SGHDT and CDR2 YYEEEE. The CDR3 contains 15 residues. The full variable domain, its missing parts supplied by reference TRBV5-6 and TRBJ1-5, is DAGVTQSPTHLIKTRGQQVTLRCSPKSGHDTVSWYQQALGQGPQFIFQYYEEEERQRGNFPDRFSGHQFPNYSSELNVNALLLGDSALYLCASSSGQWSNQPQHFGDGTRLSIL.

This rearrangement joins TRBV11-2 to TRBJ1-1; no clear D gene. The germline V gene has CDR1 SGHAT and CDR2 FQNNGV. V gave up 4 bases and J gave up 7 bases, with 13 bases separating them. CDR3 length: 13 amino acids. CDR3 nucleotide sequence: TGTGCCAGCAGCTCCCGAGGCGGGATTGAAGCTTTCTTT. Protein: CASSSRGGIEAFF.

V gene TRBV10-3 combines with J gene TRBJ2-2, with a weak D call TRBD1 (6 bases). Trimming took off 2 bases at V and 3 bases at J, with 13 bases between the two ends. This CDR3 contains 16 residues. From germline, CDR1 is ENHRY and CDR2 SYGVKD. The CDR3 sequence: CAISERGRGDTGELFF. CDR3 bases: TGTGCCATCAGTGAGCGGGGCAGGGGCGACACCGGGGAGCTGTTTTTT.

The V and J genes are TRBV19 and TRBJ1-1, with TRBD1 matching 7 bases. J was trimmed by 3 bases and V by 5 bases; bases with no gene match: 6. Germline CDR1 and CDR2: LNHDA and SQIVND (reference sequence). The CDR3 extends over 14 amino acids. In DNA form, the CDR3 reads TGTGCCAGTAGTCCAGAGACAGGGCACACTGAAGCTTTCTTT. It translates to CASSPETGHTEAFF.

Only a few counts were recorded for this clone. This sequence joins TRBV6-6 and TRBJ1-4; possibly TRBD1 for D (5 bases). This CDR3 has 15 amino acids. V shed 2 bases and J shed 1 base, with 8 bases lying between them. Germline V lookup: CDR1 MNHNY, CDR2 SVGAGI (reference sequence). The CDR3 DNA is TGTGCCAGCAGTTACGGGGGGGGAACTAATGAAAAACTGTTTTTT. Its protein product is CASSYGGGTNEKLFF.